These 24 T cell receptor beta chains came from one sample sequenced in a study of T cells in Graves' hyperthyroidism and ophthalmopathy. Researchers amplified the TCR beta CDR3 regions from RNA transcripts. TCR CDR3 underwent first-round RT-PCR with the HTBI primer set. MiXCR, applied by TCRdb to the multiplex PCR reads, yields one record per CDR3 protein. The repertoire holds 600,000 to 700,000 distinct CDR3 sequences, with over 40% as singletons. Sample: peripheral blood or thyroid tissue (not recorded which). Receptors were obtained from an adult man with Graves' disease, either hyperthyroidism or ophthalmopathy (not recorded which).

The CDR3 spells CATEAGNTEAFF. In DNA form, the CDR3 reads TGTGCCACCGAAGCAGGGAACACTGAAGCTTTCTTT. The chain has TRBV25-1 and TRBJ1-1; D is ambiguous. Germline V lookup: CDR1 MGHDK, CDR2 SYGVNS. The CDR3 totals 12 residues. V lost 10 bases to trimming and J lost 1 base, with 10 bases between them. Looking up the rest from reference TRBV25-1 and TRBJ1-1 gives the full variable domain: EADIYQTPRYLVIGTGKKITLECSQTMGHDKMYWYQQDPGMELHLIHYSYGVNSTEKGDLSSESTVSRIRTEHFPLTLESARPSHTSQYLCATEAGNTEAFFGQGTRLTVV.

The V call is TRBV2, the J call TRBJ1-6; tentative D call: TRBD1 (5 bases). Germline V CDR1 and CDR2: SNHLY, FYNNEI. Trimming removed 6 bases from V and 7 bases from J, with 22 bases in between. This CDR3 is 17 amino acids long. The CDR3 DNA reads TGTGCCAGCAGACCCATGCTTCCCGGGGGAAGAAATTCACCCCTCCACTTT. Encoded protein: CASRPMLPGGRNSPLHF.

J is TRBJ2-7 and V is TRBV6-5; TRBD1 matches at 7 bases. Germline CDR1 reads MNHEY; CDR2 reads SVGAGI. V trimming: 1 base; J trimming: 5 bases; junction bases outside the gene matches: 8. There are 15 residues in the CDR3. The CDR3 spells CASSYFPGGVDEQYF. Written as DNA, the CDR3 is TGTGCCAGCAGTTACTTTCCAGGGGGAGTGGACGAGCAGTACTTC.

The V gene is TRBV19, the J gene TRBJ2-7, with 9 bases fitting TRBD2. The CDR3 contains 15 residues. Unmatched junction bases numbered 6, after V lost 3 bases and J lost 3 bases. CDR1 and CDR2 (germline): LNHDA, SQIVND (reference sequence). The CDR3, as DNA: TGTGCCAGTAGTATTAATCTAGCGGGGAACTACGAGCAGTACTTC. It yields the protein CASSINLAGNYEQYF.

This clonotype was observed at least ten times. The V gene is TRBV7-8, the J gene TRBJ1-6, with 9 nucleotides matching TRBD1. Germline V gene lookup returns CDR1 SGHVS and CDR2 FQNEAQ. The CDR3 has 15 residues. V shed 2 bases, J shed 10 bases, and the junction held 6 bases outside the gene matches. CDR3 nucleotides: TGTGCCAGCAGCTTACGGGGGACAGGGTACTCACCCCTCCACTTT. Amino acid sequence: CASSLRGTGYSPLHF.

This clonotype was seen many times. J is TRBJ2-7 and V is TRBV7-9; D call uncertain. The germline gives CDR1 SEHNR, CDR2 FQNEAQ (reference sequence). Trimming shortened V by 5 bases and J by 2 bases, and 7 bases separated the two germline ends. The CDR3 length is 12 residues. The DNA for the CDR3 is TGTGCCAGCAGCGCGGCGACCTACGAGCAGTACTTC. Protein: CASSAATYEQYF.

This clonotype is labeled as medium-sized (0.01 to 0.1%). The V and J genes are TRBV29-1 and TRBJ2-7; D not certain. Germline lookup yields CDR1 SQVTM and CDR2 ANQGSEA. With 0 bases removed from V and 1 base from J, the gap between germline ends came to 4 bases. This CDR3 spans 12 amino acids. The CDR3, as DNA: TGCAGCGTTGAAGATGGATCCTACGAGCAGTACTTC. It translates to CSVEDGSYEQYF.

This sequence joins TRBV29-1 and TRBJ1-2; D possibly corresponds to TRBD1 (5 bases). The CDR3 contains 13 residues. Per the germline V gene, CDR1 is SQVTM and CDR2 is ANQGSEA. V dropped 5 bases and J dropped 10 bases, with 20 bases sitting between them. The CDR3 reads CSVRDGRYGDYTF. As DNA, the CDR3 is TGCAGCGTTAGGGACGGCCGCTATGGTGACTACACCTTC.

This clonotype was counted at least ten times. The gene calls are TRBV19 and TRBJ1-3; D might be TRBD1 (5 bases). The V and J ends lost 5 bases and 4 bases respectively, with 9 bases between them. Germline CDR1 and CDR2: LNHDA and SQIVND (reference sequence). CDR3 length: 13 residues. The chain's CDR3 is CASSGGTGNTIYF. In nucleotides, the CDR3 is TGTGCCAGTAGTGGGGGGACGGGAAACACCATATATTTT.

This clonotype was seen repeatedly, ten times or more. The chain carries TRBV5-4 and TRBJ1-6; 8 bases align to TRBD1. Germline CDR1 reads SGHNT; CDR2 reads YYREEE (reference sequence). The trim removed 4 bases at V and 8 bases at J, leaving 8 bases unmatched. This CDR3 region has 15 residues. As DNA, the CDR3 is TGTGCCAGCAGCCAACAACAGGGGGAATATTCACCCCTCCACTTT. Translating it yields CASSQQQGEYSPLHF.

This clonotype was picked up a small number of times. The chain recombines TRBV10-3 with TRBJ1-1; TRBD1 matches at 8 bases. V shed 1 base, J shed 6 bases, and the junction held 7 bases outside the gene matches. Germline CDR1 and CDR2: ENHRY and SYGVKD. This CDR3 has 15 amino acids. The DNA for the CDR3 is TGTGCCATCAGTGAGTACAGGGGGATCAACGCTGAAGCTTTCTTT. Residues: CAISEYRGINAEAFF.

This clonotype was found many times. This chain joins TRBV19 and TRBJ1-1, with unresolved D. Deletions cut 3 bases from V and 3 bases from J, with 2 bases between. Germline V gene sequence: CDR1 LNHDA, CDR2 SQIVND (reference sequence). The CDR3 runs to 11 residues. The CDR3 DNA reads as TGTGCCAGTAGTATCTACACTGAAGCTTTCTTT. Translation gives CASSIYTEAFF.

At least ten counts were recorded for this clonotype. The CDR3 here is CATSDQNFRELFF. CDR3 coding DNA: TGTGCCACCAGTGATCAAAACTTCCGGGAGCTGTTTTTT. The chain recombines TRBV24-1 with TRBJ2-2; D ambiguous. Germline V gene data show CDR1 as KGHDR and CDR2 as SFDVKD. Trimming pared 3 bases from V and 9 bases from J, leaving 10 bases between. CDR3 size: 13 residues.

As concerns this clonotype: This sequence may be a read error, since a much larger clone differs from it by one base. V and J are TRBV10-3 and TRBJ1-1; D gene uncertain. The germline CDR1 and CDR2 sequences are ENHRY and SYGVKD. Trimming took off 9 bases at V and 1 base at J, with 9 bases between the two ends. The CDR3 runs 12 residues. The CDR3 region has the DNA TGTGCCATTGGGGAGGGGAACACTGAAGCTTTCTTT. Translated: CAIGEGNTEAFF.

The sample holds many counts of this clonotype. The CDR3 DNA reads TGTGCCGCCGGGACTAGCGGGAGCCCCCAAGAGACCCAGTACTTC. This sequence encodes CAAGTSGSPQETQYF. J is TRBJ2-5 and V is TRBV24-1; 14 bases agree with TRBD2. V trimming: 12 bases; J trimming: 1 base; junction bases outside the gene matches: 6. This CDR3 contains 15 residues. The germline V gene has CDR1 KGHDR and CDR2 SFDVKD.

This clonotype appeared a few times. The rearrangement joins TRBV6-6 to TRBJ2-7; a possible D gene is TRBD2 (7 bases). V gave up 1 base and J gave up 4 bases, with 14 bases separating them. The CDR3 is 15 residues long. In germline, CDR1 is MNHNY, CDR2 SVGAGI (reference sequence). The CDR3 DNA reads TGTGCCAGCAGTTACTATGCGGGGGCCGGGTACGAGCAGTACTTC. It encodes CASSYYAGAGYEQYF.

As for this clonotype: A read error is likely, as this CDR3 ends without the conserved phenylalanine or tryptophan. The DNA is omitted, as the CDR3 cannot be located on it reliably, and the CDR3 follows TCRdb's listing. The J gene is TRBJ1-4, the V gene TRBV7-2. The CDR3 is 10 amino acids long, termini counted. CDR1 is SGHTA, CDR2 FQGNSA, per germline. The CDR3 reads CASSLGWAVI.

This clonotype was recorded many times. The genes are TRBV29-1 and TRBJ2-7; 8 positions match TRBD1. This CDR3 has 12 residues. V shed 7 bases and J 0 bases; nucleotides not matched to a gene: 2. CDR1 is SQVTM, CDR2 ANQGSEA, per germline. The DNA of the CDR3 is TGCAGCGCGACAGGGGACTCCTACGAGCAGTACTTC. Translation: CSATGDSYEQYF.

This clonotype was detected a few times. This chain connects TRBV20-1 to TRBJ2-5; D is ambiguous. Germline V CDR1 and CDR2: DFQATT, SNEGSKA (reference sequence). The length of the CDR3 is 14 residues. Trimming took off 4 bases at V and 2 bases at J, with 14 bases between the two ends. Here the CDR3 reads CSAIKPLLQETQYF. As DNA, the CDR3 is TGCAGTGCTATTAAGCCGCTCCTACAAGAGACCCAGTACTTC.

The chain combines TRBV7-2 with TRBJ2-7; D unresolved. V lost 2 bases and J 3 bases, leaving 11 bases between the germline ends. The CDR3 totals 14 residues. The V gene's germline CDR1 is SGHTA and CDR2 FQGNSA. As DNA, the CDR3 is TGTGCCAGCAGCTTAAGCGTGATGGACTACGAGCAGTACTTC. Translation gives CASSLSVMDYEQYF.

J is TRBJ1-5 and V is TRBV20-1; D is possibly TRBD1 (5 bases). The germline V and J ends were trimmed by 6 bases and 3 bases, with 12 bases remaining between them. Germline lookup yields CDR1 DFQATT and CDR2 SNEGSKA (reference sequence). The length of the CDR3 is 13 residues. The CDR3 sequence: CSALTGLNQPQHF. The CDR3 DNA reads TGCAGTGCCCTTACAGGACTCAATCAGCCCCAGCATTTT.

The rearrangement links TRBV6-5 to TRBJ2-6, with D hard to call. Germline V gene data show CDR1 as MNHEY and CDR2 as SVGAGI. This CDR3 contains 15 residues. V was cut by 5 bases and J by 0 bases, with 8 bases left in between. The CDR3 reads CASSTGFSGANVLTF. The CDR3 DNA sequence: TGTGCCAGCAGTACCGGTTTCTCTGGGGCCAACGTCCTGACTTTC.

The table lists this clonotype with a few counts. The rearrangement joins TRBV20-1 to TRBJ1-5, with TRBD1 matching over 7 bases. The germline CDR1 and CDR2 sequences are DFQATT and SNEGSKA (reference sequence). The CDR3 is 14 amino acids. CDR3 in amino acids: CRGRQGTSNQPQHF. The CDR3 DNA follows: TGCAGGGGGAGACAGGGAACGAGCAATCAGCCCCAGCATTTT.

To note about this clonotype: A read error may explain this, as a much larger clone is one base away. The chain uses TRBV2 and TRBJ1-1; D is ambiguous. This CDR3 comprises 13 residues. CDR1 SNHLY and CDR2 FYNNEI come from the germline V gene. CDR3 sequence (DNA): TGTGCCAGCAGTATGGAGTTGAGCACTCAAGCTTTCTTT. Translation gives CASSMELSTQAFF. Full variable domain (missing parts from reference TRBV2 and TRBJ1-1): EPEVTQTPSHQVTQMGQEVILRCVPISNHLYFYWYRQILGQKVEFLVSFYNNEISEKSEIFDDQFSVERPDGSNFTLKIRSTKLEDSAMYFCASSMELSTQAFFGQGTRLTVV.